These 10 T cell receptor beta chains came from one sample sequenced in a study of cytomegalovirus exposure and HLA in healthy donors. The repertoire was sequenced with immunoSEQ multiplex PCR; TCRdb's copy has only in-frame clones and lacks some. The sample holds about 280,000 clones; around 87% are singletons and the top ten take 0.92%. Specimen: PBMCs. The receptor source for this set is a woman between 18 and 29 years old in good health and CMV-seronegative.

The V and J genes are TRBV28 and TRBJ2-3; 9 positions match TRBD2. Germline V gene data show CDR1 as MDHEN and CDR2 as SYDVKM. The CDR3 sequence is 14 residues long. The V gene end was trimmed by 5 bases and the J gene end by 8 bases; junction bases not matched to a gene: 8. As DNA, the CDR3 is TGTGCCAGCAGTGTCCCTAGCGGGATCGGTACGCAGTATTTT. This gives the protein CASSVPSGIGTQYF.

The chain combines TRBV6-5 with TRBJ1-2; 7 bases map to TRBD1. This CDR3 spans 13 amino acids. V dropped 4 bases and J dropped 7; count of bases not matched to a gene: 6. Looked up from germline, CDR1 is MNHEY and CDR2 is SVGAGI. The CDR3 DNA sequence: TGTGCCAGCAGTTTGGGGACAGTCGGTGGCTACACCTTC. It translates to CASSLGTVGGYTF.

The rearrangement links TRBV6-1 to TRBJ2-7; D gene uncertain. Germline V lookup: CDR1 MNHNS, CDR2 SASEGT. V was trimmed by 2 bases and J by 0 bases, leaving 8 bases between them. CDR3 size: 14 residues. The CDR3 protein is CASSEYLGSYEQYF. Here the CDR3 DNA reads TGTGCCAGCAGTGAATACCTAGGCTCCTACGAGCAGTACTTC.

J is TRBJ2-2 and V is TRBV28; perhaps TRBD2 as D (5 bases). Germline CDR1 MDHEN, CDR2 SYDVKM. The CDR3 contains 15 residues. Trimming took 5 bases from V and 2 from J, leaving 12 bases between them. The CDR3 nucleotides are TGTGCCAGCAGTCTTGACCGGGATAACACCGGGGAGCTGTTTTTT. Translated, it gives CASSLDRDNTGELFF. The full variable domain, with the rest looked up from reference TRBV28 and TRBJ2-2, is DVKVTQSSRYLVKRTGEKVFLECVQDMDHENMFWYRQDPGLGLRLIYFSYDVKMKEKGDIPEGYSVSREKKERFSLILESASTNQTSMYLCASSLDRDNTGELFFGEGSRLTVL.

This clone appeared a single time. V and J are TRBV6-1 and TRBJ1-3; TRBD1 agrees at 7 bases. After removal of 3 bases from V and 0 bases from J, the junction contained 5 bases not matched to a gene. This CDR3 spans 16 amino acids. The V gene's germline CDR1 is MNHNS and CDR2 SASEGT. The CDR3 region is CASSEDRMSSGNTIYF. CDR3 sequence (DNA): TGTGCCAGCAGTGAGGACAGGATGAGCTCTGGAAACACCATATATTTT.

The rearrangement uses TRBV19 and TRBJ2-7, with TRBD1 as a possible D gene (7 bases). The V gene's germline CDR1 is LNHDA and CDR2 SQIVND (reference sequence). CDR3 length: 16 amino acids. With 5 bases removed from V and 3 bases from J, the gap between germline ends came to 20 bases. CDR3: CASSQGGGVLDYEQYF. Here the CDR3 DNA reads TGTGCCAGTAGTCAGGGGGGAGGCGTCCTGGACTACGAGCAGTACTTC. Drawing the rest from reference TRBV19 and TRBJ2-7, the complete variable domain is DGGITQSPKYLFRKEGQNVTLSCEQNLNHDAMYWYRQDPGQGLRLIYYSQIVNDFQKGDIAEGYSVSREKKESFPLTVTSAQKNPTAFYLCASSQGGGVLDYEQYFGPGTRLTVT.

This rearrangement joins TRBV30 to TRBJ2-1, with 7 bases fitting TRBD1. V lost 5 bases and J lost 0; bases outside the gene matches: 7. Germline values: CDR1 GTSNPN, CDR2 SVGIG (reference sequence). There are 15 residues in the CDR3. The CDR3: CAWALGQTSYNEQFF. CDR3 coding DNA: TGTGCCTGGGCGTTGGGACAGACCTCCTACAATGAGCAGTTCTTC.

V is TRBV27 and J is TRBJ2-5, with D perhaps TRBD1 (5 bases). Germline V gives CDR1 MNHEY, CDR2 SMNVEV (reference sequence). The V end lost 5 bases, the J end lost 1 base, and 23 bases lay between the germline ends. The CDR3 runs 18 residues. CDR3 nucleotides: TGTGCCAGCAGTCCTAGACCTCTCATTGACAGAACCCAAGAGACCCAGTACTTC. It codes for CASSPRPLIDRTQETQYF.

The chain carries TRBV4-3 and TRBJ2-1; 7 bases map to TRBD2. The trim removed 0 bases at V and 7 bases at J, leaving 12 bases unmatched. This CDR3 has 17 amino acids. Looked up from germline, CDR1 is LGHNA and CDR2 is YSLEER. CDR3 in amino acids: CASSQDAWSGKGNEQFF. The CDR3 DNA sequence: TGCGCCAGCAGCCAAGATGCTTGGAGCGGGAAAGGAAATGAGCAGTTCTTC.

This clone has only one observation. The genes are TRBV28 and TRBJ2-3, with a possible D match to TRBD2 (6 bases). This CDR3 spans 14 amino acids. Trimming left V 4 bases short and J 2 bases short, with 10 bases between. Looked up from germline, CDR1 is MDHEN and CDR2 is SYDVKM. CDR3 region: CASSSDYFTDTQYF. Here the CDR3 DNA reads TGTGCCAGCAGTTCGGACTACTTCACAGATACGCAGTATTTT.